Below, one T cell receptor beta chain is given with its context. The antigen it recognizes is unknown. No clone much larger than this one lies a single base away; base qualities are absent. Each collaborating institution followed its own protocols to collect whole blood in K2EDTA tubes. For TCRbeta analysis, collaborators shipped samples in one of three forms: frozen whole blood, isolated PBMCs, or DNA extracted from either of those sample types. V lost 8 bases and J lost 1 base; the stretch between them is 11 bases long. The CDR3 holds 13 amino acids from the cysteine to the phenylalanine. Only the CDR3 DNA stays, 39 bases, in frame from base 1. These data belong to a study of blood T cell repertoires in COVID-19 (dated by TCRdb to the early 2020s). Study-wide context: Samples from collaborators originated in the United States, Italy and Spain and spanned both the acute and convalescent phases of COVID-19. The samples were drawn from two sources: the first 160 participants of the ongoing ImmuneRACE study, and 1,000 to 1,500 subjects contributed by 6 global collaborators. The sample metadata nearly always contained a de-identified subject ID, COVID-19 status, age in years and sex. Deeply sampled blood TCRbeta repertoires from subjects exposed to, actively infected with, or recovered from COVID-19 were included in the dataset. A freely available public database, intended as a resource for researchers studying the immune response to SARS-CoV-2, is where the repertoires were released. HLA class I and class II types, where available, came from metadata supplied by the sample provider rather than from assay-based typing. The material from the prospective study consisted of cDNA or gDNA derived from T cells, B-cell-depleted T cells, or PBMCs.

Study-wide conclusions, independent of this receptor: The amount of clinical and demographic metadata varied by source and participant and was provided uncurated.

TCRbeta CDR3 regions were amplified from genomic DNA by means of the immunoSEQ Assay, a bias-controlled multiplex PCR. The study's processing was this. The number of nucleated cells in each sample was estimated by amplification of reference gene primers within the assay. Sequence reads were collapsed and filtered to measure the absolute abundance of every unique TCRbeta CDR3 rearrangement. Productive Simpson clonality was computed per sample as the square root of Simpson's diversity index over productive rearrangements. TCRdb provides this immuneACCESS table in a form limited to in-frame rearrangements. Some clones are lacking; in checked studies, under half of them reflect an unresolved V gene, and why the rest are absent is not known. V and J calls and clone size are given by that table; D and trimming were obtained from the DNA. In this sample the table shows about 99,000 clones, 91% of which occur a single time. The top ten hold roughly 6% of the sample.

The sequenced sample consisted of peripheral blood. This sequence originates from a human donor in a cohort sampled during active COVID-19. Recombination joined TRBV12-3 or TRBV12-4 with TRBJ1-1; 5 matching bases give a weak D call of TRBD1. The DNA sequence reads TGTGCCAGCGCTTTTACAGGGAACACTGAAGCTTTCTTT. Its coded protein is CASAFTGNTEAFF.